This T cell receptor beta chain was sequenced in a study of blood T cell repertoires in COVID-19 (dated by TCRdb to 2018 to 2020). Regarding the research as a whole: The collaborator samples originated in the United States, Italy and Spain and spanned the acute and convalescent phases of COVID-19. Samples came from the ongoing ImmuneRACE study (first 160 participants) plus 1,254 subjects from 6 global collaborators. The repertoires were made available in a free public database intended to serve as a resource for research on the immune response to SARS-CoV-2. HLA class I and class II types, where available, came from metadata supplied by the sample provider rather than from assay-based typing. The dataset comprised deeply sampled blood TCRbeta repertoires from subjects exposed to, actively infected with, or recovered from COVID-19. A de-identified subject ID, COVID-19 status, age in years and sex were almost always included in the sample metadata. The material from the prospective study consisted of cDNA or gDNA derived from T cells, B-cell-depleted T cells, or PBMCs.

Taken from the germline V gene, the CDR1 and CDR2 loops are SGHDT and YYEEEE. From cysteine to phenylalanine, the CDR3 is 15 amino acids long. The sequence is cut down to CDR3 DNA, 45 bases in frame from base 1. Trimming removed 4 bases from V and 5 bases from J; the gene matches leave 7 bases unexplained. Each collaborating institution followed its own protocols to collect whole blood in K2EDTA tubes. For TCRbeta analysis, collaborators shipped samples in one of three forms: frozen whole blood, isolated PBMCs, or DNA extracted from either of those sample types. TCRbeta CDR3 regions were amplified from genomic DNA by means of the immunoSEQ Assay, a bias-controlled multiplex PCR. On the authors' methods: Nucleated cell counts per sample were estimated from amplification of reference gene primers within the assay. To quantify the absolute abundance of each unique TCRbeta CDR3 rearrangement, sequence reads were collapsed and filtered. Productive Simpson clonality was computed per sample as the square root of Simpson's diversity index over productive rearrangements. TCRdb took this table from immuneACCESS and kept in-frame rearrangements with V and J called. Such tables lack part of the clones; where checked against another copy, unresolved V genes explain under half of the gap, and the rest is unexplained. Clone size and V and J calls were adopted from that table, with D and trimming inferred from the DNA. This sample lists around 40,000 clones; 65% to 85% were detected once. The ten most abundant clones make up 33% of the sample.

In the case of this clone: Its specific antigen is unknown. Base qualities are not provided; no much larger clone lies one nucleotide away.

Study-level results and caveats: The amount of clinical and demographic metadata varied by source and participant and was provided uncurated.

Sequencing input: peripheral blood. This receptor was obtained from a woman of 80 years or more with acute or convalescent COVID-19. This chain is built from TRBV5-6 and TRBJ1-2, with 11 bases in between that match TRBD1. The sequence in DNA is TGTGCCAGCAGCCTCAGGACAGGGGGCGCGTATGGCTACACCTTC. This yields the protein CASSLRTGGAYGYTF.